This T cell receptor (beta chain) originates from a study of blood T cell repertoires in COVID-19. At the level of the study: Italy, Spain and the United States were the sources of the convalescent and acute COVID-19 samples.

Generated by immunoSEQ multiplex PCR, the TCRdb table keeps only in-frame clones and is missing some. The sample records 170,000 or so clones, 80% to 90% being singletons. Patients in Seattle were enrolled during active infection, then followed longitudinally. The sequenced sample consisted of peripheral blood. This clonotype originated in a woman aged 65 to 85 with COVID-19, enrolled during active disease.

CDR3 region: CASSPRTPDTQYF. Written as DNA, the CDR3 is TGTGCCAGCAGTCCGCGGACACCAGATACGCAGTATTTT. The chain recombines TRBV28 with TRBJ2-3; TRBD1 might be the D (5 bases). The V gene's germline CDR1 is MDHEN and CDR2 SYDVKM. This CDR3 is built from 13 residues. Trimming removed 5 bases at V and 4 bases at J, with 10 bases between. Drawing the rest from reference TRBV28 and TRBJ2-3, the complete variable domain is DVKVTQSSRYLVKRTGEKVFLECVQDMDHENMFWYRQDPGLGLRLIYFSYDVKMKEKGDIPEGYSVSREKKERFSLILESASTNQTSMYLCASSPRTPDTQYFGPGTRLTVL.